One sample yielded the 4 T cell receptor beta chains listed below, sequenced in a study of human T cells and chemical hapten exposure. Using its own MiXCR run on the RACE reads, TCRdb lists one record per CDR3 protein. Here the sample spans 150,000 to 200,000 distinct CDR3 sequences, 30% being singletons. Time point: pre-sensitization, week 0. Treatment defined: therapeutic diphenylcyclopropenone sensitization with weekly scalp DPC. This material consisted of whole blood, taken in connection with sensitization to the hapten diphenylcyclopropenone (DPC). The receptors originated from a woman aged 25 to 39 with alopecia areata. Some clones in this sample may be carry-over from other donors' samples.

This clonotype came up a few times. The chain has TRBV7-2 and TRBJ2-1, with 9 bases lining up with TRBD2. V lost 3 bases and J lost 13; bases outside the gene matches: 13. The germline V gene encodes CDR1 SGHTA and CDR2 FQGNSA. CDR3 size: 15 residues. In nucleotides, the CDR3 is TGTGCCAGCAGCTTTAGGCTTAGCGGGAGCCTCGGTCAGTTCTTC. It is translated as CASSFRLSGSLGQFF.

The CDR3 DNA follows: TGTGCCAGCAGCCTACGACAGGGAGCCCAGCCCCAGCATTTT. The encoded protein is CASSLRQGAQPQHF. This chain uses TRBV12-3 or TRBV12-4 with TRBJ1-5; 7 bases are a match to TRBD1. The CDR3 consists of 14 residues. V lost 6 bases, J lost 7 bases, and 9 bases stayed unmatched.

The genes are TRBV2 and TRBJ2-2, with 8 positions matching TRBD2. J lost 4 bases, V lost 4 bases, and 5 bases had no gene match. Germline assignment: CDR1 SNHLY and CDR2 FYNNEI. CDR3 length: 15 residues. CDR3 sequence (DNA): TGTGCCAGCAGTGTTCTTGCGGGAGGCACCGGGGAGCTGTTTTTT. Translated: CASSVLAGGTGELFF.

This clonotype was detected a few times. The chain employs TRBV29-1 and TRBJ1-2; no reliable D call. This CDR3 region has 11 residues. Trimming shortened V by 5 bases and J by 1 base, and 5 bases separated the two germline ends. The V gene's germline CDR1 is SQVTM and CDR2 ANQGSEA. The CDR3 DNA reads TGCAGCGTTTCGATTAACTATGGCTACACCTTC. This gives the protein CSVSINYGYTF.